This T cell receptor (beta chain) emerged from a study of spatial heterogeneity in lung cancer. Time point specified: sample taken at primary tumor resection. Researchers sequenced whole RNA taken from tumor, nontumor lung or frozen PBMC without sorting. The donor group consisted of roughly 70 patients who had untreated, early-stage non-small cell lung cancer. Overall study findings and caveats: Among blood samples, ubiquitous expanded tumor TCRs appeared more at resection than at follow-up.

The V gene lost 3 bases and the J gene lost 5 bases, with 9 bases spanning the gap. Germline CDR1 and CDR2: SGHVS and FQNEAQ. The CDR3 has 13 amino acids. TCRdb called the 5' RACE reads again in MiXCR, with one record for every CDR3 protein. The sample consists of 7,500 to 9,000 distinct CDR3 sequences, over 7.5% of them appearing once. This clonotype appeared many times. Its antigen is currently unknown. Sequenced material: PBMCs, taken at surgery. The chain has TRBV7-8 and TRBJ2-3; D remains unclear. The source is a female donor with early-stage non-small cell lung cancer. The CDR3 loop is CASSFDLGDTQYF. The DNA of the CDR3 is TGTGCCAGCAGCTTCGACCTGGGAGATACGCAGTATTTT.